These 8 T cell receptor beta chains came from one sample sequenced in a study of cytomegalovirus exposure and HLA in healthy donors (dated by TCRdb to about 2017). Receptors were amplified or captured by the immunoSEQ multiplex PCR assay. For the multiplex PCR, a mixture combining 60 forward primers for TCR Vbeta segments and 13 reverse primers for TCR Jbeta segments was used. Held by TCRdb, this immuneACCESS table contains in-frame sequences only and omits some clones. Under half of the omission traces to an unresolved V gene where checked; the cause of the rest is unknown. Here the sample has some 86,000 clones; around 64% occur a single time. 2.1% of the sample is in the top ten clones. The sequenced sample consisted of PBMCs. The origin of the receptors is a man aged 25 to 40 in good health and CMV-seronegative.

The chain recombines TRBV29-1 with TRBJ1-1; unclear D gene. CDR3 length: 12 amino acids. Trimming stripped 5 bases from V and 8 bases from J, with 15 bases between. Germline values: CDR1 SQVTM, CDR2 ANQGSEA. CDR3 sequence: CSVLSVRLEAFF. The CDR3 region has the DNA TGCAGCGTTCTCTCGGTCAGGTTAGAAGCTTTCTTT.

This chain connects TRBV29-1 to TRBJ1-2; D is undetermined. V was trimmed by 4 bases and J by 4 bases, leaving 7 bases between them. In germline, CDR1 is SQVTM, CDR2 ANQGSEA. The CDR3 extends over 11 amino acids. CDR3 DNA: TGCAGCGTTGTGGGCCTCTATGGCTACACCTTC. This sequence encodes CSVVGLYGYTF.

This clone was counted once. The chain uses TRBV4-2 and TRBJ2-7; D is possibly TRBD2 (6 bases). This CDR3 contains 13 residues. The germline V gene encodes CDR1 LGHNA and CDR2 YNFKEQ. V gave up 5 bases and J gave up 0 bases, with 8 bases separating them. The CDR3: CASSGTGSYEQYF. Written as DNA, the CDR3 is TGTGCCAGCAGCGGGACTGGCTCCTACGAGCAGTACTTC.

The genes are TRBV10-3 and TRBJ1-1; TRBD1 agrees at 8 bases. V was clipped by 6 bases and J by 3 bases; unmatched bases: 9. The CDR3 is made up of 15 amino acids. Germline V gene sequence: CDR1 ENHRY, CDR2 SYGVKD. As DNA, the CDR3 is TGTGCCATCAGCCGAAATACAGGGGGGGACACTGAAGCTTTCTTT. This sequence encodes CAISRNTGGDTEAFF.

The V call is TRBV15, the J call TRBJ2-5; 8 nucleotides line up with TRBD2. After removal of 0 bases from V and 3 bases from J, the junction contained 6 bases not matched to a gene. Looked up from germline, CDR1 is LNHNV and CDR2 is YYDKDF (reference sequence). The CDR3 covers 16 residues. CDR3 sequence: CATSRDPTSGEETQYF. The DNA for the CDR3 is TGTGCCACCAGCAGAGATCCCACTAGCGGAGAAGAGACCCAGTACTTC.

The CDR3 region has the DNA TGTGCCAGCAGCCGGACTAGCGAAAACAATGAGCAGTTCTTC. Translating it yields CASSRTSENNEQFF. The chain has TRBV7-9 and TRBJ2-1, with 9 bases lining up with TRBD2. This CDR3 has 14 amino acids. Germline V gene sequence: CDR1 SEHNR, CDR2 FQNEAQ (reference sequence). Trimming removed 5 bases from V and 5 bases from J; junction bases left unmatched: 4.

This clone was counted only a few times. The chain recombines TRBV6-5 with TRBJ2-1; 7 bases align to TRBD2. Germline loops: CDR1 MNHEY, CDR2 SVGAGI. The V segment lost 4 bases and the J segment 5 bases; nucleotides outside the gene matches: 11. This CDR3 spans 16 amino acids. The CDR3 coding sequence is TGTGCCAGCAGTTCGGGGGGACGGAGCTTTAACAATGAGCAGTTCTTC. Translated: CASSSGGRSFNNEQFF.

On this clone: The same CDR3 is also encoded by other DNA sequences in this sample. This chain links TRBV19 with TRBJ1-4; 10 nucleotides align to TRBD1. The CDR3 consists of 15 residues. The trim removed 5 bases at V and 0 bases at J, leaving 0 bases unmatched. Per the germline V gene, CDR1 is LNHDA and CDR2 is SQIVND (reference sequence). CDR3 DNA sequence: TGTGCCAGTAGTGGACAGGGGGCAACTAATGAAAAACTGTTTTTT. Translation: CASSGQGATNEKLFF.